What follows are 27 T cell receptor beta chains derived from one specimen sequenced in a study of beta chain features in type 1 diabetes. Study-level points and caveats: All four CD4+ subsets of Type 1 diabetes patients contained TCRB CDR3s that were moderately but significantly shorter.

These TCRs' antigens remain unknown. Expressed TCRB transcripts got sequenced, as all isolated RNA was reverse transcribed. Generated by immunoSEQ multiplex PCR, the TCRdb table keeps only in-frame clones and is missing some. The table records 310,000 or so clones, about a tenth of them present only once. Sequenced: central memory CD4+ T cells from blood. Every receptor here comes from a man aged 25 to 40 with type 1 diabetes.

A few counts support this clone. The chain carries TRBV2 and TRBJ1-6; D not resolved. The CDR3 runs to 15 residues. V was clipped by 2 bases and J by 7 bases, with 12 bases between them. The V gene's germline CDR1 is SNHLY and CDR2 FYNNEI. The CDR3 DNA reads as TGTGCCAGCAGTGAACTTGAGGGTAGGAATTCACCCCTCCACTTT. Residues: CASSELEGRNSPLHF.

This clone came up a few times. This sequence joins TRBV4-3 and TRBJ2-2; D not certain. The V gene lost 5 bases and the J gene lost 1 base, with 11 bases spanning the gap. The CDR3 has 15 residues. Germline CDR1 reads LGHNA; CDR2 reads YSLEER. Here the CDR3 reads CASSKTRKNTGELFF. Here the CDR3 DNA reads TGCGCCAGCAGCAAAACTCGCAAGAACACCGGGGAGCTGTTTTTT.

The V gene is TRBV6-6, the J gene TRBJ1-1; TRBD1 aligns across 8 bases. There are 12 residues in the CDR3. Trimming at V came to 3 bases and at J to 11 bases, leaving 5 bases not matched to a gene. Germline V lookup: CDR1 MNHNY, CDR2 SVGAGI (reference sequence). The CDR3 DNA sequence: TGTGCCAGCAGTTATACGACAGGGGCGGCTTTCTTT. It yields the protein CASSYTTGAAFF.

The chain is built from TRBV30 and TRBJ1-5, with 7 bases fitting TRBD1. Trimming took 0 bases from V and 5 from J; bases not matched to a gene: 4. Germline V gives CDR1 GTSNPN, CDR2 SVGIG (reference sequence). This CDR3 has 14 amino acids. The CDR3 here is CAWSVHRGDQPQHF. The CDR3 DNA follows: TGTGCCTGGAGTGTACACAGGGGTGATCAGCCCCAGCATTTT.

The chain carries TRBV6-5 and TRBJ2-5; unclear D gene. Germline assignment: CDR1 MNHEY and CDR2 SVGAGI. CDR3 length: 14 amino acids. Trimming removed 2 bases at V and 2 bases at J, with 9 bases between. The CDR3 DNA is TGTGCCAGCAGTTACACGAGAGGACAAGAGACCCAGTACTTC. Translating it yields CASSYTRGQETQYF.

The rearrangement links TRBV5-6 to TRBJ1-3; D is undetermined. V shed 2 bases and J shed 7 bases, with 4 bases lying between them. The CDR3 loop spans 11 amino acids. The germline gives CDR1 SGHDT, CDR2 YYEEEE. The CDR3 loop is CASSLMNTIYF. In nucleotides, the CDR3 is TGTGCCAGCAGCTTAATGAACACCATATATTTT.

The table lists this clone with a few counts. V is TRBV7-8 and J is TRBJ1-4; D is unclear. The germline V and J ends were trimmed by 5 bases and 5 bases, with 9 bases remaining between them. The CDR3 is 13 residues long. Germline V gene sequence: CDR1 SGHVS, CDR2 FQNEAQ. The DNA of the CDR3 is TGTGCCAGCAGCCTATCGGAGAATGAAAAACTGTTTTTT. It codes for CASSLSENEKLFF.

This clone was detected only a few times. This sequence joins TRBV5-1 and TRBJ1-1; no reliable D call. This CDR3 spans 15 amino acids. Trimming pared 4 bases from V and 0 bases from J, leaving 13 bases between. From germline, CDR1 is SGHRS and CDR2 YFSETQ. The CDR3 loop is CASSPVGGLNTEAFF. The CDR3 nucleotides read TGCGCCAGCAGCCCGGTTGGAGGCTTGAACACTGAAGCTTTCTTT.

This clone was picked up a small number of times. The genes are TRBV7-2 and TRBJ2-3, with D possibly being TRBD2 (7 bases). Trimming pared 5 bases from V and 1 base from J, leaving 19 bases between. CDR1 and CDR2 (germline): SGHTA, FQGNSA. The CDR3 has 17 amino acids. The CDR3 coding sequence is TGTGCCAGCAGCACTGGGGCCGGGGGGCCCCGCACAGATACGCAGTATTTT. Residues: CASSTGAGGPRTDTQYF.

This clone turned up a few times. The chain carries TRBV15 and TRBJ1-2; 7 bases are a match to TRBD1. Germline V gives CDR1 LNHNV, CDR2 YYDKDF (reference sequence). The CDR3 has 16 amino acids. Trimming removed 0 bases from V and 4 bases from J; junction bases left unmatched: 8. CDR3 bases: TGTGCCACCAGCAGAGATTCGGGGACAGCCGCCTATGGCTACACCTTC. Protein sequence: CATSRDSGTAAYGYTF. The full variable domain, in which reference TRBV15 and TRBJ1-2 provide the parts outside the CDR3, is DAMVIQNPRYQVTQFGKPVTLSCSQTLNHNVMYWYQQKSSQAPKLLFHYYDKDFNNEADTPDNFQSRRPNTSFCFLDIRSPGLGDTAMYLCATSRDSGTAAYGYTFGSGTRLTVV.

This clone was detected a few times. The chain is built from TRBV27 and TRBJ2-3; either TRBD1 or TRBD2 may fit D (5 bases each). Trimming stripped 5 bases from V and 6 bases from J, with 21 bases between. The length of the CDR3 is 16 residues. Germline loops: CDR1 MNHEY, CDR2 SMNVEV (reference sequence). The CDR3 bases are TGTGCCAGCAGTACCCGGGACCCGAGTCTCTCGGATACGCAGTATTTT. Its translation is CASSTRDPSLSDTQYF.

The gene calls are TRBV5-1 and TRBJ1-1; tentatively, D is TRBD1 (5 bases). V was pared by 0 bases and J by 10 bases, with 16 bases between. The CDR3 has 14 residues. Germline V gives CDR1 SGHRS, CDR2 YFSETQ. The CDR3 DNA follows: TGCGCCAGCAGCTTGGCCCCGGGGACCCCGGGAGCTTTCTTT. Residues: CASSLAPGTPGAFF.

V and J are TRBV7-9 and TRBJ1-2; D is unclear. CDR3 length: 13 amino acids. From germline, CDR1 is SEHNR and CDR2 FQNEAQ (reference sequence). The V end lost 4 bases, the J end lost 3 bases, and 9 bases lay between the germline ends. CDR3 bases: TGTGCCAGCAGCTCGACAACCGACTATGGCTACACCTTC. It codes for CASSSTTDYGYTF.

The chain combines TRBV10-3 with TRBJ2-3; no definite D call. V was pared by 7 bases and J by 1 base, with 6 bases between. This CDR3 spans 12 amino acids. Per the germline V gene, CDR1 is ENHRY and CDR2 is SYGVKD. CDR3 amino acids: CAITDGTDTQYF. CDR3 in DNA: TGTGCCATCACAGACGGCACAGATACGCAGTATTTT.

This clone came up a few times. V gene TRBV30 combines with J gene TRBJ2-7; perhaps TRBD1 as D (5 bases). The CDR3 has 13 amino acids. Germline lookup yields CDR1 GTSNPN and CDR2 SVGIG (reference sequence). V was cut by 1 base and J by 4 bases, with 11 bases left in between. The CDR3 nucleotides read TGTGCCTGGAGTGGTCAGGGTTGGTACGAGCAGTACTTC. This sequence encodes CAWSGQGWYEQYF.

In its sample, this clone was seen a few times. The chain has TRBV30 and TRBJ1-2; no clear D gene. Germline V gene sequence: CDR1 GTSNPN, CDR2 SVGIG (reference sequence). This CDR3 has 13 residues. V lost 4 bases, J lost 4 bases, and 13 bases lay in between. CDR3 coding DNA: TGTGCCTGGATGGGAAGAGACCTCTATGGCTACACCTTC. Its translation: CAWMGRDLYGYTF.

The sample holds a few counts of this clone. CDR3 in amino acids: CATRLQGNTGELFF. CDR3 sequence (DNA): TGTGCCACCAGGTTACAGGGCAACACCGGGGAGCTGTTTTTT. The chain combines TRBV15 with TRBJ2-2; perhaps TRBD1 as D (6 bases). CDR3 size: 14 residues. Between the trimmed V and J ends, which lost 6 bases and 2 bases, there was a span of 10 bases. Germline V gene lookup returns CDR1 LNHNV and CDR2 YYDKDF (reference sequence).

A few counts support this clone. The rearrangement uses TRBV5-1 and TRBJ2-5; 9 nucleotides match TRBD2. This CDR3 region has 14 residues. CDR1 is SGHRS and CDR2 is YFSETQ in the germline V gene. V lost 4 bases and J lost 4; bases outside the gene matches: 5. The CDR3 coding sequence is TGCGCCAGCAGCCGAGTAGCGGGGGCAGAGACCCAGTACTTC. It yields the protein CASSRVAGAETQYF.

V and J are TRBV4-3 and TRBJ1-2; the D gene is possibly TRBD1 (5 bases). V was cut by 3 bases and J by 13 bases, with 18 bases left in between. There are 13 residues in the CDR3. CDR1 is LGHNA, CDR2 YSLEER, per germline. The chain's CDR3 is CASSQEPGAWPTF. The CDR3 nucleotides read TGCGCCAGCAGCCAGGAACCCGGGGCCTGGCCCACCTTC.

There are a few counts of this clone. This chain joins TRBV4-3 and TRBJ2-4; D is possibly TRBD1 or TRBD2 (5 bases each). The CDR3 consists of 16 residues. V was cut by 1 base and J by 8 bases, with 18 bases left in between. Per the germline V gene, CDR1 is LGHNA and CDR2 is YSLEER. The CDR3 loop is CASSQAWGFGGDIQYF. CDR3 in DNA: TGCGCCAGCAGCCAAGCTTGGGGGTTTGGAGGAGACATTCAGTACTTC.

This clone was detected a few times. This chain links TRBV2 with TRBJ1-1; D call uncertain. Trimming took 8 bases from V and 5 from J, leaving 15 bases between them. The CDR3 is made up of 13 amino acids. Germline V gene data show CDR1 as SNHLY and CDR2 as FYNNEI. The CDR3, as DNA: TGTGCCAGCCTCGGTGGGCCCGGGACTGAAGCTTTCTTT. Translating gives CASLGGPGTEAFF.

DNA for the CDR3: TGCGCCAGCAGCCCCCGTGCGGACTCCTACAATGAGCAGTTCTTC. Amino acid sequence: CASSPRADSYNEQFF. This chain connects TRBV5-1 to TRBJ2-1; D is uncertain. Between the trimmed V and J ends, which lost 4 bases and 0 bases, there was a span of 11 bases. CDR1 is SGHRS, CDR2 YFSETQ, per germline. This CDR3 has 15 residues.

The chain couples TRBV5-4 to TRBJ2-3, with TRBD2 as a possible D gene (5 bases). Germline lookup yields CDR1 SGHNT and CDR2 YYREEE (reference sequence). CDR3 length: 16 amino acids. Trimming cost V 0 bases and J 1 base, with 12 bases left between them. The CDR3 region is CASSLGGLRGTDTQYF. CDR3 bases: TGTGCCAGCAGCTTGGGTGGGTTGCGGGGCACAGATACGCAGTATTTT.

A few counts support this clone. The J gene is TRBJ2-5, the V gene TRBV19; 10 nucleotides line up with TRBD2. Germline V gives CDR1 LNHDA, CDR2 SQIVND (reference sequence). Losses at the gene ends were 8 bases for V and 2 bases for J; bases not matched to a gene: 5. The CDR3 totals 14 residues. CDR3 bases: TGTGCCAGTCAATTGACTAGCGGGCAAGAGACCCAGTACTTC. Protein product: CASQLTSGQETQYF.

The table lists this clone with a few counts. The chain has TRBV5-6 and TRBJ1-2, with 9 bases lining up with TRBD1. With V trimmed by 2 bases and J by 5 bases, 4 bases remained unmatched. Germline-derived CDR1 and CDR2 are SGHDT and YYEEEE. This CDR3 spans 14 amino acids. CDR3 sequence: CASSLGQGTYGYTF. CDR3 in DNA: TGTGCCAGCAGCTTAGGACAGGGGACGTATGGCTACACCTTC.

The chain combines TRBV2 with TRBJ2-6; possible D gene TRBD2, 5 bases. Trimming left V 7 bases short and J 0 bases short, with 16 bases between. This CDR3 is built from 17 residues. Germline lookup yields CDR1 SNHLY and CDR2 FYNNEI. The CDR3 bases are TGTGCCAGCACCCTCGGACTCACTTCCTCTGGGGCCAACGTCCTGACTTTC. Protein: CASTLGLTSSGANVLTF.

This chain joins TRBV10-2 and TRBJ2-3; a possible D gene is TRBD2 (6 bases). Germline CDR1 and CDR2: WSHSY and SAAADI. V was trimmed by 7 bases and J by 1 base, leaving 12 bases between them. The CDR3 totals 14 residues. The DNA for the CDR3 is TGCGCCAGCAAAACAGCGGGCGGCACAGATACGCAGTATTTT. This gives the protein CASKTAGGTDTQYF.